These 8 T cell receptor beta chains were sequenced from one sample in a study of Graves' ophthalmopathy and Graves' hyperthyroidism. TCR beta CDR3 amplification used RNA transcripts. Amplification began with first-round RT-PCR using HTBI primers, then second-round multiplex PCR was performed. TCRdb redid the calling of the multiplex PCR reads with MiXCR, one entry per CDR3 protein. Among about 210,000 distinct CDR3 sequences listed, 29% were seen once. Sequenced material: peripheral blood. The source is a man aged 50-60 years with Graves' ophthalmopathy.

This clonotype appeared many times. J is TRBJ2-5 and V is TRBV11-2; 11 bases line up with TRBD2. The V gene's germline CDR1 is SGHAT and CDR2 FQNNGV. With 0 bases clipped from V and 4 bases from J, the junction kept 7 bases outside the gene matches. The CDR3 covers 17 residues. The CDR3 nucleotides are TGTGCCAGCAGCTTAGATCCTAGCGGGAGGCCAAGAGAGACCCAGTACTTC. Translation gives CASSLDPSGRPRETQYF.

This clonotype was found many times. The rearrangement joins TRBV6-5 to TRBJ2-2; D is unclear. The V end lost 5 bases, the J end lost 2 bases, and 3 bases lay between the germline ends. The CDR3 totals 12 residues. The germline gives CDR1 MNHEY, CDR2 SVGAGI. CDR3 sequence: CASSRNTGELFF. The DNA of the CDR3 is TGTGCCAGCAGTCGTAACACCGGGGAGCTGTTTTTT.

The chain is built from TRBV28 and TRBJ1-5; D is uncertain. Germline CDR1 is MDHEN and CDR2 is SYDVKM. V was cut by 7 bases and J by 5 bases, with 9 bases left in between. The length of the CDR3 is 12 residues. The CDR3 here is CASNPAYQPQHF. CDR3 DNA sequence: TGTGCCAGCAACCCAGCGTATCAGCCCCAGCATTTT.

This clonotype was seen many times. V gene TRBV5-1 combines with J gene TRBJ2-5, with 11 bases aligning to TRBD2. The trim removed 6 bases at V and 2 bases at J, leaving 3 bases unmatched. The germline CDR1 and CDR2 sequences are SGHRS and YFSETQ. This CDR3 has 14 residues. This chain's CDR3 is CASTLAGGQETQYF. For the CDR3, the DNA is TGCGCCAGCACCTTAGCGGGAGGGCAAGAGACCCAGTACTTC.

This clonotype was recorded many times. Given a much more abundant clone one base away, this may be a read error. The V and J genes are TRBV7-2 and TRBJ2-5; D might be TRBD1 or TRBD2, each matching 6 bases. Trimming left V 6 bases short and J 1 base short, with 12 bases between. Germline V gene sequence: CDR1 SGHTA, CDR2 FQGNSA. This CDR3 is built from 14 residues. The CDR3 is CASRLTGAQETQYF. The CDR3 coding sequence is TGTGCCAGCAGACTAACGGGGGCCCAAGAGACCCAGTACTTC. Full variable domain (rest looked up from reference TRBV7-2 and TRBJ2-5): GAGVSQSPSNKVTEKGKDVELRCDPISGHTALYWYRQSLGQGLEFLIYFQGNSAPDKSGLPSDRFSAERTGGSVSTLTIQRTQQEDSAVYLCASRLTGAQETQYFGPGTRLLVL.

This clonotype showed up many times. This chain uses TRBV30 with TRBJ1-2; D is uncertain. V was shortened by 3 bases and J by 4 bases, with 6 bases between the two germline ends. The germline V gene has CDR1 GTSNPN and CDR2 SVGIG (reference sequence). The CDR3 is made up of 11 amino acids. CDR3 residues: CAWRWGYGYTF. The CDR3 DNA sequence: TGTGCCTGGAGGTGGGGCTATGGCTACACCTTC.

This clonotype occurred many times. The chain is built from TRBV5-1 and TRBJ1-1; the match to TRBD1 covers 9 bases. Trimming took 4 bases from V and 2 from J; bases not matched to a gene: 3. The CDR3 is made up of 14 amino acids. The germline V gene has CDR1 SGHRS and CDR2 YFSETQ. DNA for the CDR3: TGCGCCAGCAGCCGAACAGGGGGCAACACTGAAGCTTTCTTT. It codes for CASSRTGGNTEAFF.

This clonotype showed up many times. The gene calls are TRBV9 and TRBJ2-5, with TRBD2 matching over 9 bases. The CDR3 has 14 amino acids. Germline CDR1 and CDR2: SGDLS and YYNGEE. V lost 3 bases, J lost 2 bases, and 2 bases stayed unmatched. For the CDR3, the DNA is TGTGCCAGCAGCGGCGGGGGGGTTCAAGAGACCCAGTACTTC. Translation: CASSGGGVQETQYF. The full variable domain, completed using reference TRBV9 and TRBJ2-5, is DSGVTQTPKHLITATGQRVTLRCSPRSGDLSVYWYQQSLDQGLQFLIQYYNGEERAKGNILERFSAQQFPDLHSELNLSSLELGDSALYFCASSGGGVQETQYFGPGTRLLVL.